This T cell receptor beta chain stems from a study of early T cells in non-severe SARS-CoV-2 infection. Study at large: Sequencing was performed on bulk RNA from unsorted whole blood, leaving chains unpaired.

Notes on the study in general: Sequences matched to VDJdb favored anti-spike CD8 responses, while private and CD4 specificities were missed.

J lost 10 bases, V lost 4 bases, and 17 bases had no gene match. In germline, CDR1 is SGHNT, CDR2 YYREEE (reference sequence). The CDR3 spans 16 residues. Separate cDNA molecules each had unique molecular identifiers attached to them. Via MiXCR, TCRdb re-called the 5' RACE reads, giving one row per CDR3 protein. The table lists about 35,000 distinct CDR3 sequences, about 6.3% of them singletons. This clonotype was counted ten times or more. The antigen is undetermined. V usage is TRBV5-4 and J usage is TRBJ2-1; 7 bases line up with TRBD1. The specimen sequenced was whole blood. The receptor's source is an adult who was a healthcare worker with PCR-confirmed SARS-CoV-2 infection or an uninfected control (not recorded which). CDR3 sequence: CASSPRDSALLGEQFF. The CDR3 DNA follows: TGTGCCAGCAGCCCCCGGGACAGCGCCTTATTGGGCGAGCAGTTCTTC.